The 30 T cell receptor beta chains below come from one sample, sequenced in a study of CD8+ T cells in alopecia areata. TCR sequencing used cDNA made by reverse transcription of extracted RNA. This table comes from immunoSEQ multiplex PCR, and its TCRdb copy is limited to in-frame clones, with some not included. The sample shows around 140,000 clones, around 50% of them seen only once. Sequenced input: CD4+ T cells sorted from blood. The receptors shown here come from a human donor with alopecia areata.

This clone was counted only a few times. This CDR3 is also generated by other DNA sequences in the sample. This chain uses TRBV5-1 with TRBJ2-5, with TRBD2 as a possible D gene (6 bases). The CDR3 is 14 amino acids. V was clipped by 4 bases and J by 5 bases, with 15 bases between them. In germline, CDR1 is SGHRS, CDR2 YFSETQ. CDR3 sequence reads: CASSPGTSGETQYF. The CDR3 DNA reads TGCGCCAGCAGCCCGGGGACTTCCGGGGAGACCCAGTACTTC. The variable domain in full, completed from reference TRBV5-1 and TRBJ2-5, reads KAGVTQTPRYLIKTRGQQVTLSCSPISGHRSVSWYQQTPGQGLQFLFEYFSETQRNKGNFPGRFSGRQFSNSRSEMNVSTLELGDSALYLCASSPGTSGETQYFGPGTRLLVL.

This clone has just a few counts. V and J are TRBV5-1 and TRBJ2-1; D ambiguous. This CDR3 contains 16 residues. V shed 0 bases and J shed 3 bases, with 13 bases lying between them. Germline CDR1 and CDR2: SGHRS and YFSETQ. The CDR3 region has the DNA TGCGCCAGCAGCTTGGGGCCTCAGGATTTCTACAATGAGCAGTTCTTC. The encoded protein is CASSLGPQDFYNEQFF.

V and J are TRBV6-6 and TRBJ1-2; D uncertain. CDR1 is MNHNY, CDR2 SVGAGI, per germline (reference sequence). The CDR3 contains 14 residues. V was pared by 1 base and J by 4 bases, with 10 bases between. The CDR3 region has the DNA TGTGCCAGCAGTTACTATCCTATGGGCTATGGCTACACCTTC. The encoded protein is CASSYYPMGYGYTF.

CDR3: CASSPIRSSGRTRGELFF. The CDR3 DNA reads TGTGCCAGCAGCCCAATCAGGAGTAGCGGTCGTACTCGCGGGGAGCTGTTTTTT. This sequence joins TRBV11-2 and TRBJ2-2, with TRBD2 as a possible D gene (6 bases). V lost 5 bases and J 7 bases, leaving 26 bases between the germline ends. Germline V lookup: CDR1 SGHAT, CDR2 FQNNGV. The CDR3 length is 18 residues.

The rearrangement joins TRBV2 to TRBJ2-4; possible D gene TRBD2, 5 bases. V was pared by 2 bases and J by 2 bases, with 10 bases between. The CDR3 loop spans 15 amino acids. The germline V gene has CDR1 SNHLY and CDR2 FYNNEI. Written as DNA, the CDR3 is TGTGCCAGCAGTGAACTAGCATTGTCCAAAAACATTCAGTACTTC. Protein sequence: CASSELALSKNIQYF. Looking up the rest from reference TRBV2 and TRBJ2-4 gives the full variable domain: EPEVTQTPSHQVTQMGQEVILRCVPISNHLYFYWYRQILGQKVEFLVSFYNNEISEKSEIFDDQFSVERPDGSNFTLKIRSTKLEDSAMYFCASSELALSKNIQYFGAGTRLSVL.

The table lists this clone with a few counts. This chain connects TRBV18 to TRBJ2-5; no firm D call. The CDR3 has 15 amino acids. Germline lookup yields CDR1 KGHSH and CDR2 LQKENI. V lost 3 bases to trimming and J lost 4 bases, with 15 bases between them. CDR3 in DNA: TGTGCCAGCTCACCCAGAGCCCAACAACGAGAGACCCAGTACTTC. Protein product: CASSPRAQQRETQYF.

The CDR3 sequence is CASRTAGPSNTGELFF. CDR3 sequence (DNA): TGTGCCAGCAGAACCGCGGGACCGTCAAACACCGGGGAGCTGTTTTTT. The gene calls are TRBV2 and TRBJ2-2; D possibly corresponds to TRBD2 (6 bases). CDR1 and CDR2 from the germline V gene are SNHLY and FYNNEI. Trimming took off 6 bases at V and 2 bases at J, with 16 bases between the two ends. There are 16 residues in the CDR3. The whole variable domain, filled in from reference TRBV2 and TRBJ2-2, reads EPEVTQTPSHQVTQMGQEVILRCVPISNHLYFYWYRQILGQKVEFLVSFYNNEISEKSEIFDDQFSVERPDGSNFTLKIRSTKLEDSAMYFCASRTAGPSNTGELFFGEGSRLTVL.

This clone was counted between two and nine times. This chain joins TRBV2 and TRBJ2-1; 9 bases align to TRBD2. Germline trimming cut 2 bases from V and 2 bases from J; bases unmatched to any gene: 7. Germline CDR1 reads SNHLY; CDR2 reads FYNNEI. CDR3 length: 17 residues. Here the CDR3 DNA reads TGTGCCAGCAGTGAATTGGCGGGAGGGCCTCCCTACAATGAGCAGTTCTTC. Protein: CASSELAGGPPYNEQFF.

The chain combines TRBV28 with TRBJ1-1, with 10 bases fitting TRBD1. Germline V gene sequence: CDR1 MDHEN, CDR2 SYDVKM. The CDR3 extends over 14 amino acids. The V and J ends lost 5 bases and 8 bases, in that order; junction bases with no gene match: 8. CDR3 DNA sequence: TGTGCCAGCAGTGGACCAGTGGGACAGGGGGAAGCTTTCTTT. It yields the protein CASSGPVGQGEAFF.

This chain joins TRBV27 and TRBJ2-7; no firm D call. Trimming pared 7 bases from V and 0 bases from J, leaving 13 bases between. Germline V lookup: CDR1 MNHEY, CDR2 SMNVEV (reference sequence). The CDR3 spans 14 residues. The CDR3 DNA is TGTGCCAGCATGGTCTCGGTCACCTCCTACGAGCAGTACTTC. Encoded protein: CASMVSVTSYEQYF.

This clone was observed once. V usage is TRBV29-1 and J usage is TRBJ1-2; unclear D gene. CDR1 is SQVTM and CDR2 is ANQGSEA in the germline V gene. V was trimmed by 6 bases and J by 7 bases, leaving 15 bases between them. The CDR3 has 12 amino acids. The CDR3 bases are TGCAGCGTGTGGACGGGTGTCTTTGGCTACACCTTC. Its translation: CSVWTGVFGYTF.

The CDR3 DNA sequence: TGTGCCAGCAGCTTAATGGGACAGGGAATGGCCCAGCCCCAGCATTTT. It codes for CASSLMGQGMAQPQHF. The genes are TRBV7-9 and TRBJ1-5; 9 nucleotides align to TRBD1. V lost 2 bases, J lost 7 bases, and 9 bases stayed unmatched. The V gene's germline CDR1 is SEHNR and CDR2 FQNEAQ (reference sequence). This CDR3 has 16 residues.

The chain joins TRBV6-4 to TRBJ2-5; no clear D. CDR3 length equals 11 residues. Germline values: CDR1 MRHNA, CDR2 SNTAGT. V lost 2 bases, J lost 2 bases, and 0 bases lay in between. CDR3 protein: CASSDQETQYF. The CDR3 DNA reads TGTGCCAGCAGTGACCAAGAGACCCAGTACTTC.

This rearrangement joins TRBV6-5 to TRBJ2-5; D not resolved. The CDR3 extends over 13 amino acids. Germline V lookup: CDR1 MNHEY, CDR2 SVGAGI. Trimming pared 5 bases from V and 3 bases from J, leaving 10 bases between. CDR3 in amino acids: CASSGQSKETQYF. CDR3 sequence (DNA): TGTGCCAGCAGTGGTCAGAGTAAAGAGACCCAGTACTTC.

This clone has more than one count but fewer than ten. The J gene is TRBJ2-7, the V gene TRBV6-6; D gene ambiguous. CDR3 length: 15 amino acids. Germline CDR1 and CDR2: MNHNY and SVGAGI (reference sequence). V lost 3 bases and J 1 base, leaving 13 bases between the germline ends. CDR3 protein: CASSYVTRLSYEQYF. The CDR3 region has the DNA TGTGCCAGCAGTTATGTGACGAGACTTTCCTACGAGCAGTACTTC.

The V gene is TRBV2, the J gene TRBJ2-7; possible D gene TRBD2, 6 bases. Germline V CDR1 and CDR2: SNHLY, FYNNEI. Trimming removed 8 bases from V and 2 bases from J, with 25 bases in between. The CDR3 spans 17 residues. The CDR3 sequence: CASATLFRRAGTYEQYF. The CDR3, as DNA: TGTGCCAGCGCTACCCTCTTTAGGCGGGCGGGAACCTACGAGCAGTACTTC.

The chain is built from TRBV29-1 and TRBJ2-2; tentatively, D is TRBD2 (6 bases). Germline V gene lookup returns CDR1 SQVTM and CDR2 ANQGSEA. Trimming took off 2 bases at V and 3 bases at J, with 10 bases between the two ends. The CDR3 covers 14 residues. CDR3 amino acids: CSVERRDYTGELFF. The CDR3 DNA is TGCAGCGTTGAACGGCGGGACTACACCGGGGAGCTGTTTTTT.

The genes are TRBV5-4 and TRBJ2-1; no firm D call. V was pared by 5 bases and J by 10 bases, with 10 bases between. This CDR3 is built from 11 residues. Germline V gene data show CDR1 as SGHNT and CDR2 as YYREEE (reference sequence). In DNA, the CDR3 is TGTGCCAGCAGATCTCAAAGGGAGCAGTTCTTC. Translation gives CASRSQREQFF.

The chain joins TRBV29-1 to TRBJ2-5; the match to TRBD1 covers 8 bases. Losses at the gene ends were 4 bases for V and 5 bases for J; bases not matched to a gene: 3. The CDR3 extends over 12 amino acids. Germline CDR1 and CDR2: SQVTM and ANQGSEA. CDR3 in amino acids: CSVARGLETQYF. The CDR3 DNA reads as TGCAGCGTTGCCAGGGGGCTGGAGACCCAGTACTTC. The full variable domain, rest sourced from reference TRBV29-1 and TRBJ2-5, is SAVISQKPSRDICQRGTSLTIQCQVDSQVTMMFWYRQQPGQSLTLIATANQGSEATYESGFVIDKFPISRPNLTFSTLTVSNMSPEDSSIYLCSVARGLETQYFGPGTRLLVL.

V and J are TRBV29-1 and TRBJ1-2; D gene uncertain. The V end was cut by 7 bases, the J end by 3 bases, with 15 bases between. In germline, CDR1 is SQVTM, CDR2 ANQGSEA. This CDR3 region has 13 residues. The CDR3 is CSGGPAGDYGYTF. DNA of the CDR3: TGCAGCGGCGGACCGGCAGGCGACTATGGCTACACCTTC.

The chain carries TRBV30 and TRBJ2-2; perhaps TRBD2 as D (7 bases). Trimming removed 3 bases from V and 5 bases from J, with 13 bases in between. Germline assignment: CDR1 GTSNPN and CDR2 SVGIG (reference sequence). The CDR3 consists of 14 residues. The CDR3, as DNA: TGTGCCTGGAGAGGCAAGGGGGGGACCGGGGAGCTGTTTTTT. Encoded protein: CAWRGKGGTGELFF.

In DNA form, the CDR3 reads TGCAGCGTTGGAGAGGGGGCGGCTCAGCCCCAGCATTTT. Amino acid sequence: CSVGEGAAQPQHF. The rearrangement uses TRBV29-1 and TRBJ1-5, with 7 positions matching TRBD1. V gave up 4 bases and J gave up 6 bases; unmatched junction bases: 6. The CDR3 sequence is 13 residues long. The germline V gene encodes CDR1 SQVTM and CDR2 ANQGSEA.

CDR3 residues: CASSEIPSTSTDTQYF. The CDR3 DNA is TGTGCCAGCAGTGAAATTCCGAGTACTAGCACAGATACGCAGTATTTT. This sequence joins TRBV2 and TRBJ2-3; D gene ambiguous. The CDR3 covers 16 residues. The V gene lost 2 bases and the J gene lost 0 bases, with 12 bases spanning the gap. Germline V gene sequence: CDR1 SNHLY, CDR2 FYNNEI.

A few counts support this clone. The chain links TRBV15 to TRBJ1-2, with a possible D match to TRBD1 (5 bases). This CDR3 contains 14 residues. Germline-derived CDR1 and CDR2 are LNHNV and YYDKDF (reference sequence). Trimming pared 4 bases from V and 6 bases from J, leaving 15 bases between. The CDR3 here is CATSTRVTGDGYTF. The CDR3 bases are TGTGCCACCAGCACTAGAGTTACAGGCGATGGCTACACCTTC.

The chain employs TRBV2 and TRBJ1-5; 12 bases line up with TRBD1. CDR1 is SNHLY, CDR2 FYNNEI, per germline. V shed 9 bases, J shed 1 base, and the junction held 4 bases outside the gene matches. This CDR3 contains 15 residues. The chain's CDR3 is CASGTGGASNQPQHF. In DNA form, the CDR3 reads TGTGCCAGTGGGACAGGGGGCGCGAGCAATCAGCCCCAGCATTTT. The whole variable domain, filled in from reference TRBV2 and TRBJ1-5, reads EPEVTQTPSHQVTQMGQEVILRCVPISNHLYFYWYRQILGQKVEFLVSFYNNEISEKSEIFDDQFSVERPDGSNFTLKIRSTKLEDSAMYFCASGTGGASNQPQHFGDGTRLSIL.

V gene TRBV18 combines with J gene TRBJ1-5; D is unresolved. The CDR3 covers 14 residues. Germline loops: CDR1 KGHSH, CDR2 LQKENI. Trimming cost V 3 bases and J 5 bases, with 11 bases left between them. CDR3 bases: TGTGCCAGCTCACCTAGCCGGGTGGATCAGCCCCAGCATTTT. Protein: CASSPSRVDQPQHF.

This clone turned up a few times. The sample contains more than one DNA sequence encoding this CDR3. This CDR3 reads CASTIGETQYF. CDR3 bases: TGTGCCAGCACGATTGGAGAGACCCAGTACTTC. This rearrangement joins TRBV2 to TRBJ2-5; no definite D call. V was pared by 7 bases and J by 4 bases, with 7 bases between. The CDR3 has 11 amino acids. Germline V lookup: CDR1 SNHLY, CDR2 FYNNEI. Full variable domain (outside the CDR3, taken from reference TRBV2 and TRBJ2-5): EPEVTQTPSHQVTQMGQEVILRCVPISNHLYFYWYRQILGQKVEFLVSFYNNEISEKSEIFDDQFSVERPDGSNFTLKIRSTKLEDSAMYFCASTIGETQYFGPGTRLLVL.

The chain combines TRBV5-1 with TRBJ1-3, with D possibly TRBD1 on 5 matching bases. V lost 4 bases and J 0 bases, leaving 23 bases between the germline ends. The length of the CDR3 is 19 residues. From germline, CDR1 is SGHRS and CDR2 YFSETQ. The CDR3, as DNA: TGCGCCAGCAGCCCTAACTTGACAGCTCGGGCTTTCTCTGGAAACACCATATATTTT. Amino acids: CASSPNLTARAFSGNTIYF.

This clone was seen only a few times. The chain is built from TRBV29-1 and TRBJ1-1; no definite D call. This CDR3 spans 13 amino acids. Per germline, CDR1 SQVTM and CDR2 ANQGSEA. The germline V and J ends were trimmed by 3 bases and 1 base, with 9 bases remaining between them. The CDR3 DNA sequence: TGCAGCGTTGATTACAGCCCGAACACTGAAGCTTTCTTT. It specifies CSVDYSPNTEAFF. Complete variable domain (other parts from reference TRBV29-1 and TRBJ1-1): SAVISQKPSRDICQRGTSLTIQCQVDSQVTMMFWYRQQPGQSLTLIATANQGSEATYESGFVIDKFPISRPNLTFSTLTVSNMSPEDSSIYLCSVDYSPNTEAFFGQGTRLTVV.

The table lists this clone with a few counts. V is TRBV29-1 and J is TRBJ2-3, with D tentatively TRBD1 or TRBD2 (6 bases each). The CDR3 is 14 residues long. Trimming removed 3 bases from V and 4 bases from J, with 14 bases in between. Germline CDR1 SQVTM, CDR2 ANQGSEA. CDR3: CSVEGGTGPDTQYF. In nucleotides, the CDR3 is TGCAGCGTTGAGGGGGGCACGGGCCCAGATACGCAGTATTTT.